The 8 T cell receptor beta chains in this list originate from one sample, sequenced in a study of blood T cell repertoires in COVID-19. Sequencing was performed with immunoSEQ multiplex PCR; in TCRdb, only in-frame clones are kept and a portion is missing. The sample records about 200,000 clones, 80% to 90% being singletons. The source material was peripheral blood. The receptor set was obtained from a man aged 55-75 years with acute or convalescent COVID-19.

V and J are TRBV5-1 and TRBJ2-7, with 10 bases identical to TRBD2. Germline V gives CDR1 SGHRS, CDR2 YFSETQ. V lost 3 bases and J lost 2; bases outside the gene matches: 5. CDR3 length equals 15 residues. The CDR3 DNA follows: TGCGCCAGCAGCTGGGGGACTAGCGCCGCCTACGAGCAGTACTTC. It yields the protein CASSWGTSAAYEQYF.

This chain uses TRBV27 with TRBJ1-5; 7 nucleotides agree with TRBD1. The trim removed 7 bases at V and 4 bases at J, leaving 10 bases unmatched. The CDR3 extends over 15 amino acids. CDR1 and CDR2 from the germline V gene are MNHEY and SMNVEV (reference sequence). The CDR3 coding sequence is TGTGCCAGCACCTACAGGACAGGACCAAATCAGCCCCAGCATTTT. This sequence encodes CASTYRTGPNQPQHF.

V usage is TRBV29-1 and J usage is TRBJ2-7, with a weak D call TRBD2 (6 bases). The CDR3 extends over 13 amino acids. Germline V gene data show CDR1 as SQVTM and CDR2 as ANQGSEA. V was clipped by 3 bases and J by 3 bases, with 12 bases between them. The CDR3 sequence is CSVEVAGFYEQYF. CDR3 sequence (DNA): TGCAGCGTTGAGGTGGCGGGGTTCTACGAGCAGTACTTC.

The CDR3 sequence is CASSPRLWDREMRNYGYTF. As DNA, the CDR3 is TGTGCCAGCAGCCCCCGGCTATGGGACAGGGAGATGAGAAACTATGGCTACACCTTC. The chain carries TRBV3-1 (or the pseudogene TRBV3-2) and TRBJ1-2; 9 bases match TRBD1. Germline values: CDR1 LGHDT, CDR2 YNNKEL (reference sequence). The CDR3 totals 19 residues. Unmatched junction bases numbered 17, after V lost 4 bases and J lost 2 bases.

The V and J genes are TRBV4-3 and TRBJ1-1, with D perhaps TRBD1 (5 bases). The CDR3 runs 12 residues. In germline, CDR1 is LGHNA, CDR2 YSLEER. V was cut by 4 bases and J by 8 bases, with 11 bases left in between. Written as DNA, the CDR3 is TGCGCCAGCAGCCGGGAGGGGACGGAAGCTTTCTTT. This translates into CASSREGTEAFF.

The rearrangement links TRBV28 to TRBJ2-1, with D maybe TRBD2 (6 bases). Trimming removed 4 bases at V and 10 bases at J, with 20 bases between. CDR1 is MDHEN and CDR2 is SYDVKM in the germline V gene. CDR3 length equals 15 residues. The CDR3 is CASSSHGLLPVEQFF. CDR3 in DNA: TGTGCCAGCAGTTCCCATGGACTATTACCGGTGGAGCAGTTCTTC.

This chain uses TRBV27 with TRBJ2-7, with 9 bases identical to TRBD1. This CDR3 is 14 amino acids long. CDR1 is MNHEY and CDR2 is SMNVEV in the germline V gene (reference sequence). V shed 5 bases, J shed 6 bases, and the junction held 8 bases outside the gene matches. The CDR3 loop reads CASSPRTGASEQYF. In DNA form, the CDR3 reads TGTGCCAGCAGTCCCAGGACAGGGGCAAGCGAGCAGTACTTC.

V usage is TRBV6-1 and J usage is TRBJ2-3; 7 bases are a match to TRBD1. The ends lost 1 base at V and 2 bases at J; junction bases unmatched: 3. This CDR3 has 15 amino acids. Germline CDR1 reads MNHNS; CDR2 reads SASEGT. The CDR3, as DNA: TGTGCCAGCAGTGAAGACAGGGGCTACACAGATACGCAGTATTTT. It translates to CASSEDRGYTDTQYF.